The clone carrying this T cell receptor beta chain has just a few counts. Its target is not known. The CDR3 spans 12 residues. Germline CDR1 SQVTM, CDR2 ANQGSEA. V shed 3 bases and J shed 11 bases, with 13 bases lying between them. This sample is drawn from a study of T cells in Graves' hyperthyroidism and ophthalmopathy. Study-level points and caveats: Ophthalmopathy was distinguished from stable hyperthyroidism by 13 V-J signatures.

The definition of stable Graves' hyperthyroidism was no ophthalmopathy progression within 18 months. Hyperthyroidism was newly diagnosed in patients aged 18 to 65 (duration under 2 months). Orbital computed tomography, thyroid ultrasound, serum thyroxine and TRAb, and clinical symptoms together informed the diagnoses. The TCR beta CDR3 regions underwent amplification using RNA transcripts as the source. HTBI primers were used for first-round RT-PCR of the TCR CDR3. TCRdb reprocessed the multiplex PCR reads via MiXCR and lists one record per CDR3 protein. The data contain 700,000 to 850,000 distinct CDR3 sequences, roughly a third of them singletons.

Sequenced input: blood. The chain joins TRBV29-1 to TRBJ2-2, with D maybe TRBD2 (5 bases). This receptor was identified in a woman in her 40s with Graves' hyperthyroidism. The CDR3 sequence: CSVDDGVDELFF. CDR3 nucleotide sequence: TGCAGCGTTGACGACGGGGTAGATGAGCTGTTTTTT.